This T cell receptor (beta chain) is from a study of PD-L1 blockade in urothelial cancer. The study, taken as a whole, reports: Blood clones associated with the tumor expanded more at 3 weeks in durable-benefit patients.

This CDR3 is 15 amino acids long. Germline assignment: CDR1 SGHRS and CDR2 YFSETQ. V was clipped by 0 bases and J by 1 base; unmatched bases: 2. Only in-frame clones appear in the TCRdb table, and some are missing; sequencing was by immunoSEQ multiplex PCR. The sample consists of roughly 100,000 clones, 70% to 90% of them appearing once. Concerning this clone itself: Its antigen remains unknown. This specimen includes other DNA sequences encoding the same CDR3.

This TCR was sampled from a man aged 45-65 years with urothelial cancer. The J gene is TRBJ2-3, the V gene TRBV5-1; 7 positions match TRBD2. Here the sequenced sample was PBMCs, taken around atezolizumab (anti-PD-L1) treatment. CDR3 sequence (DNA): TGCGCCAGCAGCTTGGGCGCGGGGGGCACAGATACGCAGTATTTT. Translating gives CASSLGAGGTDTQYF.